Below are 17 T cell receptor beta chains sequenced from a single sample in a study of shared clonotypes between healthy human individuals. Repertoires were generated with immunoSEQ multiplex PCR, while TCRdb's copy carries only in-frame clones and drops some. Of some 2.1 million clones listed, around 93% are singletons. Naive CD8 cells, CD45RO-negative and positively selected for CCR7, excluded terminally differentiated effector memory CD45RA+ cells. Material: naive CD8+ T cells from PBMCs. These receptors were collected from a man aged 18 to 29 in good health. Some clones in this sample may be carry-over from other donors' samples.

CDR3: CASSSGGGTDTQYF. CDR3 DNA: TGTGCCAGCAGCTCGGGGGGCGGCACAGATACGCAGTATTTT. The chain recombines TRBV7-9 with TRBJ2-3; the D gene is possibly TRBD2 (7 bases). Trimming stripped 4 bases from V and 1 base from J, with 9 bases between. The CDR3 extends over 14 amino acids. Germline V CDR1 and CDR2: SEHNR, FQNEAQ (reference sequence).

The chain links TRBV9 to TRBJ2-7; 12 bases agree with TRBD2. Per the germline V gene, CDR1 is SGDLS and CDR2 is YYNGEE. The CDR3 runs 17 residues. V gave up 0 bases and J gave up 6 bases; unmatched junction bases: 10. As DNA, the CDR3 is TGTGCCAGCAGCGTAGAATTGGAGACTAGCGGGAGCCGCGAGCAGTACTTC. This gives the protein CASSVELETSGSREQYF.

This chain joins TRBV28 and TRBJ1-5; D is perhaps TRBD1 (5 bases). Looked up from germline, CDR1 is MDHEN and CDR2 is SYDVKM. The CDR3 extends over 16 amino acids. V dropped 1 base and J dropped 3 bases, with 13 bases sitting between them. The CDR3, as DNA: TGTGCCAGCAGTTTATATACGGGGGTGAACAATCAGCCCCAGCATTTT. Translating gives CASSLYTGVNNQPQHF.

CDR3 in DNA: TGTGCCAGCTCACCACTTCCGGACAGGGGGACCTACGAGCAGTACTTC. Protein: CASSPLPDRGTYEQYF. The rearrangement links TRBV18 to TRBJ2-7, with 10 bases lining up with TRBD1. Germline-derived CDR1 and CDR2 are KGHSH and LQKENI. The CDR3 covers 16 residues. J gave up 2 bases and V 1 base, and 5 bases lay outside the gene matches.

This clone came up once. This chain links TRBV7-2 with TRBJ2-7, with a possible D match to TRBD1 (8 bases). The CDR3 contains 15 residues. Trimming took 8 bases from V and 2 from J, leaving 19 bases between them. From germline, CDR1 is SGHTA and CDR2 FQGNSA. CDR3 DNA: TGTGCCAGCCAGGGGGCTAGCGGCCGAGCCTACGAGCAGTACTTC. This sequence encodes CASQGASGRAYEQYF.

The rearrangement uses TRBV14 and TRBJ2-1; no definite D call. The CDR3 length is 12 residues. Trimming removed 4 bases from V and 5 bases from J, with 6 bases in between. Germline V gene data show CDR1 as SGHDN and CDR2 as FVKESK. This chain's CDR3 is CASSLGNNEQFF. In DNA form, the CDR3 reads TGTGCCAGCAGCCTAGGCAACAATGAGCAGTTCTTC. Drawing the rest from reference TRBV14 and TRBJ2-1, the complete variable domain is EAGVTQFPSHSVIEKGQTVTLRCDPISGHDNLYWYRRVMGKEIKFLLHFVKESKQDESGMPNNRFLAERTGGTYSTLKVQPAELEDSGVYFCASSLGNNEQFFGPGTRLTVL.

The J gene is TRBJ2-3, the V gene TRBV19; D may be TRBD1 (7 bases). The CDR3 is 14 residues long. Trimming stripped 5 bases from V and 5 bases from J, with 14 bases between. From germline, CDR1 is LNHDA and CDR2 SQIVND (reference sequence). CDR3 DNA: TGTGCCAGTAGTCTCGCAGGGGGGATAGATACGCAGTATTTT. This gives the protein CASSLAGGIDTQYF.

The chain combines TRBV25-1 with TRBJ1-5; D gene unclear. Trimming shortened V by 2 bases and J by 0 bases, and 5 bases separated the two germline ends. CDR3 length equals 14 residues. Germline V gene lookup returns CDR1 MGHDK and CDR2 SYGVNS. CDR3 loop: CASSEVYSNQPQHF. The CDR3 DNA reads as TGTGCCAGCAGTGAAGTATATAGCAATCAGCCCCAGCATTTT. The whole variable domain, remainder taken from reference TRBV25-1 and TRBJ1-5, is EADIYQTPRYLVIGTGKKITLECSQTMGHDKMYWYQQDPGMELHLIHYSYGVNSTEKGDLSSESTVSRIRTEHFPLTLESARPSHTSQYLCASSEVYSNQPQHFGDGTRLSIL.

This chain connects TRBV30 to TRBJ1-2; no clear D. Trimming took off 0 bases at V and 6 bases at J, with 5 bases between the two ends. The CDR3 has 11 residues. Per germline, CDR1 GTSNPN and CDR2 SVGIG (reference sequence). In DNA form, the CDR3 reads TGTGCCTGGAGTGTAGGCAATGGCTACACCTTC. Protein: CAWSVGNGYTF.

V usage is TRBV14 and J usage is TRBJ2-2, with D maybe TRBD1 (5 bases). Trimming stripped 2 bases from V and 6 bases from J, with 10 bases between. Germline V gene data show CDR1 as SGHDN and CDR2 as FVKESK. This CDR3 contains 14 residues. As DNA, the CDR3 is TGTGCCAGCAGCCAACTCAGGGAAGCCGGGGAGCTGTTTTTT. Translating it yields CASSQLREAGELFF.

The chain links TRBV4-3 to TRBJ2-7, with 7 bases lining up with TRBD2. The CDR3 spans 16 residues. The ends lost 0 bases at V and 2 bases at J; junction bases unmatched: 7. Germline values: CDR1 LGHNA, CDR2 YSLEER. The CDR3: CASSQDPYGGTYEQYF. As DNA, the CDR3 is TGCGCCAGCAGCCAAGACCCGTACGGGGGGACCTACGAGCAGTACTTC.

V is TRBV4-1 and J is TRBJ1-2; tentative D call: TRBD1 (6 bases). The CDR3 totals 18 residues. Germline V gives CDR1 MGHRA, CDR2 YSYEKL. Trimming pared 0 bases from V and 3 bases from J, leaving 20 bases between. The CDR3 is CASSQEEWVEGTHYGYTF. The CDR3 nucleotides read TGCGCCAGCAGCCAAGAGGAGTGGGTTGAGGGGACACACTATGGCTACACCTTC.

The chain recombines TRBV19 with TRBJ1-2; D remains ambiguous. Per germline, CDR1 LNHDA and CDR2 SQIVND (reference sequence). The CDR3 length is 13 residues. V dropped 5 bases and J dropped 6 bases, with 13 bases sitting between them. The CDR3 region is CASSPRTRDGYTF. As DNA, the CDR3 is TGTGCCAGTAGTCCCCGGACCCGAGATGGCTACACCTTC.

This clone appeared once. The CDR3 here is CASSPMTGSSNQPQHF. The CDR3, as DNA: TGCGCCAGCAGCCCGATGACAGGCTCGAGCAATCAGCCCCAGCATTTT. V and J are TRBV4-1 and TRBJ1-5; tentative D call: TRBD1 (6 bases). In germline, CDR1 is MGHRA, CDR2 YSYEKL. The V end was cut by 4 bases, the J end by 1 base, with 14 bases between. This CDR3 is built from 16 residues.

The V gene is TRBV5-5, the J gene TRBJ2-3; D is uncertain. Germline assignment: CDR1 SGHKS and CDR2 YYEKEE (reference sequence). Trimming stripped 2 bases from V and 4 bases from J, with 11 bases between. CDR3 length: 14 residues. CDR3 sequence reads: CASSFVIGPDTQYF. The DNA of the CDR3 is TGTGCCAGCAGCTTCGTTATAGGGCCAGATACGCAGTATTTT.

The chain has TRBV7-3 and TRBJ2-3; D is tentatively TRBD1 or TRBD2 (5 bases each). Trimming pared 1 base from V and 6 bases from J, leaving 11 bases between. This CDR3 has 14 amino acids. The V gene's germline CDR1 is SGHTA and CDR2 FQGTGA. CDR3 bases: TGTGCCAGCAGCTTAATGGCGAGGGGTGATACGCAGTATTTT. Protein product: CASSLMARGDTQYF.

CDR3 in amino acids: CASSLVQGAGGELFF. CDR3 sequence (DNA): TGTGCCAGCAGCTTAGTACAGGGGGCTGGCGGGGAGCTGTTTTTT. The chain employs TRBV7-9 and TRBJ2-2; 9 bases match TRBD1. The CDR3 length is 15 residues. J was trimmed by 7 bases and V by 1 base; bases with no gene match: 4. Per the germline V gene, CDR1 is SEHNR and CDR2 is FQNEAQ (reference sequence). The complete variable domain, with remaining parts taken from reference TRBV7-9 and TRBJ2-2, reads DTGVSQNPRHKITKRGQNVTFRCDPISEHNRLYWYRQTLGQGPEFLTYFQNEAQLEKSRLLSDRFSAERPKGSFSTLEIQRTEQGDSAMYLCASSLVQGAGGELFFGEGSRLTVL.